This TCR beta chain was sequenced in a study of shared clonotypes between healthy human individuals. Some clones are missing from TCRdb's copy, which holds only in-frame ones; the method was immunoSEQ multiplex PCR. The sample comprises about 960,000 clones, 60% to 85% of which are singletons, and about 1.5% rests with the top ten. The CDR3 runs to 15 residues. From germline, CDR1 is MDHEN and CDR2 SYDVKM. Trimming removed 2 bases from V and 7 bases from J, with 14 bases in between. Findings and limits, study-wide: Sample collection involved blood only; tissue repertoires are likely different.

Comment on this clone: The antigen remains undetermined. Other nucleotide sequences from this sample produce the same CDR3.

Sequenced material: memory CD4+ T cells sorted from blood. The subset here: CD45RA-negative fraction. V and J are TRBV28 and TRBJ1-4; TRBD1 might be the D (5 bases). The source of this sequence is a man between 18 and 35 years old in good health. For the CDR3, the DNA is TGTGCCAGCAGTTTAGTGGGGCCCAGGAGTGAAAAACTGTTTTTT. This encodes CASSLVGPRSEKLFF.